A single sample gave rise to the 24 T cell receptor beta chains below, sequenced in a study of shared clonotypes between healthy human individuals. Naive CD8 cells comprised CD45RO-negative, CCR7-positively selected cells, excluding terminally differentiated effector memory CD45RA+ cells. Method: immunoSEQ multiplex PCR; TCRdb's copy keeps in-frame clones and lacks some. In the table there are under 600,000 clones, 98% of which are singletons. The sequenced sample was naive CD8+ T cells sorted from blood. The receptors shown here come from a man aged 30 to 39 in good health.

The rearrangement joins TRBV6-5 to TRBJ2-7; D is unclear. Trimming left V 7 bases short and J 3 bases short, with 10 bases between. This CDR3 spans 12 amino acids. Germline V gene data show CDR1 as MNHEY and CDR2 as SVGAGI. The CDR3 region has the DNA TGTGCCAGCAAGAGGAATGACTACGAGCAGTACTTC. Protein product: CASKRNDYEQYF.

The gene calls are TRBV9 and TRBJ2-7, with 8 nucleotides matching TRBD1. With V trimmed by 4 bases and J by 5 bases, 14 bases remained unmatched. Germline-derived CDR1 and CDR2 are SGDLS and YYNGEE. This CDR3 spans 16 amino acids. The CDR3 protein is CASSRRTGSILDEQYF. CDR3 sequence (DNA): TGTGCCAGCAGCAGACGGACAGGGAGTATTCTGGACGAGCAGTACTTC.

Points on this clone: This specimen includes other DNA sequences encoding the same CDR3. CDR3 DNA: TGTGCCAGCAGTTACTCCGGGCTAGCCGGCACCGGGGAGCTGTTTTTT. Its translation is CASSYSGLAGTGELFF. This chain links TRBV6-5 with TRBJ2-2, with a possible D match to TRBD2 (5 bases). Germline CDR1 MNHEY, CDR2 SVGAGI. The CDR3 is 16 amino acids. Trimming pared 0 bases from V and 4 bases from J, leaving 12 bases between.

V is TRBV6-5 and J is TRBJ1-1; TRBD1 might be the D (5 bases). CDR1 and CDR2 from the germline V gene are MNHEY and SVGAGI. The CDR3 loop spans 13 amino acids. V was pared by 0 bases and J by 8 bases, with 10 bases between. CDR3 region: CASSYSIGAEAFF. The CDR3 nucleotides read TGTGCCAGCAGTTACTCGATAGGGGCAGAAGCTTTCTTT.

The table lists this clone with a count of one. The rearrangement uses TRBV2 and TRBJ2-1, with D perhaps given as TRBD1 or TRBD2 (5 bases each). The CDR3 is made up of 14 amino acids. V was cut by 4 bases and J by 4 bases, with 11 bases left in between. CDR1 and CDR2 from the germline V gene are SNHLY and FYNNEI. The CDR3 bases are TGTGCCAGCAGTGGAACCTGGGGGTACAATGAGCAGTTCTTC. Amino acids: CASSGTWGYNEQFF.

V usage is TRBV2 and J usage is TRBJ1-1; D ambiguous. This CDR3 contains 15 residues. CDR1 SNHLY and CDR2 FYNNEI come from the germline V gene. V lost 7 bases, J lost 0 bases, and 15 bases lay in between. DNA for the CDR3: TGTGCCAGCAAGCAGTCAAGCTTGGTGAACACTGAAGCTTTCTTT. Protein sequence: CASKQSSLVNTEAFF.

The V call is TRBV5-1, the J call TRBJ2-3; either TRBD1 or TRBD2 may fit D (5 bases each). The germline V gene encodes CDR1 SGHRS and CDR2 YFSETQ. This CDR3 spans 16 amino acids. V gave up 4 bases and J gave up 0 bases, with 15 bases separating them. The CDR3 loop reads CASSPRERPSTDTQYF. The CDR3 nucleotides read TGCGCCAGCAGCCCCAGGGAGCGACCTAGCACAGATACGCAGTATTTT. Combining the CDR3 with reference TRBV5-1 and TRBJ2-3 gives the whole variable domain KAGVTQTPRYLIKTRGQQVTLSCSPISGHRSVSWYQQTPGQGLQFLFEYFSETQRNKGNFPGRFSGRQFSNSRSEMNVSTLELGDSALYLCASSPRERPSTDTQYFGPGTRLTVL.

With respect to this clone: Different DNA sequences within this sample yield the same CDR3. The rearrangement links TRBV9 to TRBJ2-6; the D is unclear. This CDR3 has 14 residues. The germline CDR1 and CDR2 sequences are SGDLS and YYNGEE. V lost 4 bases, J lost 1 base, and 6 bases lay in between. The DNA of the CDR3 is TGTGCCAGCAGCCCACCATCTGGGGCCAACGTCCTGACTTTC. It encodes CASSPPSGANVLTF.

This clone was seen just once. This sequence joins TRBV15 and TRBJ2-7; no definite D call. The CDR3 covers 14 residues. V lost 8 bases, J lost 2 bases, and 16 bases lay in between. The germline V gene has CDR1 LNHNV and CDR2 YYDKDF (reference sequence). DNA of the CDR3: TGTGCCACCGGAACTAAGTCGTTACCCTACGAGCAGTACTTC. It is translated as CATGTKSLPYEQYF.

The gene calls are TRBV5-1 and TRBJ2-5, with TRBD1 matching 7 bases. V lost 4 bases to trimming and J lost 3 bases; unmatched junction nucleotides: 12. This CDR3 region has 16 residues. Germline-derived CDR1 and CDR2 are SGHRS and YFSETQ. CDR3 coding DNA: TGCGCCAGCAGCACGGACAGGTCGTCGATGGAAGAGACCCAGTACTTC. It encodes CASSTDRSSMEETQYF.

The chain links TRBV29-1 to TRBJ1-3; no clear D. The germline gives CDR1 SQVTM, CDR2 ANQGSEA. CDR3 length: 13 residues. V lost 4 bases, J lost 0 bases, and 7 bases lay in between. CDR3 protein: CSVAWDSGNTIYF. DNA for the CDR3: TGCAGCGTTGCATGGGACTCTGGAAACACCATATATTTT.

V usage is TRBV7-6 and J usage is TRBJ1-1, with D tentatively TRBD1 (5 bases). CDR3 length equals 15 residues. Germline CDR1 and CDR2: SGHVS and FNYEAQ. The ends were cut back, 3 bases at V and 11 bases at J, with 22 bases in the middle. CDR3 sequence reads: CASSLAGIGARMAFF. The CDR3, as DNA: TGTGCCAGCAGCTTGGCAGGGATCGGTGCTCGTATGGCTTTCTTT.

The CDR3 is CASSLDRAYYEQYF. For the CDR3, the DNA is TGCGCCAGCAGCCTGGACAGAGCCTACTACGAGCAGTACTTC. The rearrangement joins TRBV4-3 to TRBJ2-7; the D gene is possibly TRBD1 (6 bases). The CDR3 length is 14 residues. Trimming took 4 bases from V and 3 from J, leaving 13 bases between them. From germline, CDR1 is LGHNA and CDR2 YSLEER.

The J gene is TRBJ2-1, the V gene TRBV29-1, with 9 nucleotides matching TRBD2. V shed 0 bases and J 3 bases; nucleotides not matched to a gene: 6. The CDR3 covers 16 residues. Per germline, CDR1 SQVTM and CDR2 ANQGSEA. The CDR3 reads CSVEDQIAGVYNEQFF. The CDR3 DNA is TGCAGCGTTGAAGATCAGATAGCGGGAGTCTACAATGAGCAGTTCTTC.

In this sample, this clone turned up a few times. Other DNA variants within this sample encode the same CDR3. The chain recombines TRBV29-1 with TRBJ1-1; D is unresolved. V gave up 2 bases and J gave up 0 bases, with 1 base separating them. The germline CDR1 and CDR2 sequences are SQVTM and ANQGSEA. The CDR3 extends over 11 amino acids. CDR3 DNA: TGCAGCGTTGAAATGAACACTGAAGCTTTCTTT. Protein sequence: CSVEMNTEAFF.

This sequence joins TRBV19 and TRBJ1-5; perhaps TRBD1 as D (6 bases). CDR3 size: 19 residues. Germline V gene lookup returns CDR1 LNHDA and CDR2 SQIVND (reference sequence). Trimming cost V 0 bases and J 7 bases, with 25 bases left between them. The CDR3 spells CASSIERDRDTYPGQPQHF. The CDR3 nucleotides are TGTGCCAGTAGTATAGAGCGAGACCGGGACACCTATCCTGGGCAGCCCCAGCATTTT.

This clone was observed a single time. The V call is TRBV4-1, the J call TRBJ2-7; D is unclear. Germline-derived CDR1 and CDR2 are MGHRA and YSYEKL. The CDR3 has 14 residues. V was shortened by 0 bases and J by 5 bases, with 11 bases between the two germline ends. The CDR3 sequence: CASSQDGQDDEQYF. CDR3 nucleotide sequence: TGCGCCAGCAGCCAAGATGGGCAGGACGACGAGCAGTACTTC.

V usage is TRBV7-9 and J usage is TRBJ2-1, with 7 positions matching TRBD2. CDR3 size: 14 residues. Germline trimming cut 6 bases from V and 5 bases from J; bases unmatched to any gene: 7. Per germline, CDR1 SEHNR and CDR2 FQNEAQ (reference sequence). In nucleotides, the CDR3 is TGTGCCAGCAGAATCAGCGGGACTGACAATGAGCAGTTCTTC. It is translated as CASRISGTDNEQFF.

The genes are TRBV7-9 and TRBJ2-5; the D gene is possibly TRBD2 (5 bases). CDR3 length: 14 amino acids. CDR1 and CDR2 from the germline V gene are SEHNR and FQNEAQ (reference sequence). With 5 bases removed from V and 5 bases from J, the gap between germline ends came to 15 bases. CDR3 nucleotides: TGTGCCAGCAGCCCCGGCGCGGGCCCGGAGACCCAGTACTTC. Translation gives CASSPGAGPETQYF.

This sequence joins TRBV27 and TRBJ2-3; TRBD1 matches at 7 bases. V was clipped by 4 bases and J by 2 bases; unmatched bases: 9. Germline CDR1 is MNHEY and CDR2 is SMNVEV (reference sequence). The CDR3 loop spans 16 amino acids. CDR3 bases: TGTGCCAGCAGTTCGAACAGGGGATGGGACACAGATACGCAGTATTTT. Its translation is CASSSNRGWDTDTQYF.

The J gene is TRBJ2-1, the V gene TRBV4-3; D gene uncertain. The length of the CDR3 is 17 residues. V lost 0 bases and J lost 0, with 12 bases in between. CDR1 LGHNA and CDR2 YSLEER come from the germline V gene. CDR3 coding DNA: TGCGCCAGCAGCCAAGATCGTAGGGTCGCCTCCTACAATGAGCAGTTCTTC. Translated: CASSQDRRVASYNEQFF.

Comment on this clone: This same CDR3 is encoded by further DNA sequences in the sample. The J gene is TRBJ2-7, the V gene TRBV27; D call uncertain. In germline, CDR1 is MNHEY, CDR2 SMNVEV (reference sequence). The length of the CDR3 is 14 residues. Trimming took 0 bases from V and 4 from J, leaving 10 bases between them. The CDR3 loop is CASSLSPYSYEQYF. Here the CDR3 DNA reads TGTGCCAGCAGTTTATCGCCCTATAGTTACGAGCAGTACTTC.

V is TRBV27 and J is TRBJ2-2; D gene unclear. The germline gives CDR1 MNHEY, CDR2 SMNVEV (reference sequence). CDR3 length equals 12 residues. Trimming removed 5 bases from V and 9 bases from J, with 10 bases in between. In DNA form, the CDR3 reads TGTGCCAGCAGTAACGTGGGCCGGGAGCTGTTTTTT. Amino acids: CASSNVGRELFF.

V usage is TRBV18 and J usage is TRBJ2-7; D is undetermined. The CDR3 runs 12 residues. Germline CDR1 reads KGHSH; CDR2 reads LQKENI. V was clipped by 0 bases and J by 3 bases, with 3 bases between them. CDR3 DNA: TGTGCCAGCTCACCACCGGGCTACGAGCAGTACTTC. Its protein is CASSPPGYEQYF.